The present T cell receptor (beta chain) was sequenced within a study of CD8+CD57+ T cells in acquired aplastic anemia. The CDR3 covers 15 residues. V was trimmed by 5 bases and J by 4 bases, leaving 15 bases between them. The germline CDR1 and CDR2 sequences are KGHDR and SFDVKD. Genomic DNA, the template, was used for profiling of the TCR beta VDJ and CDR3. TCRdb fed the reads into MiXCR, producing one record per CDR3 protein. There are around 170,000 distinct CDR3 sequences in the sample; under 75% occur only once, and 45% lies in the top ten. Sequenced: sorted CD4+, CD8+, or CD8+CD57+ T cells (not recorded which) from PBMCs. The sequence was collected from a human donor in good health. The rearrangement uses TRBV24-1 and TRBJ2-3; D might be TRBD1 (5 bases). CDR3: CATSVGQGSADTQYF. The CDR3 DNA reads TGTGCCACCAGTGTTGGGCAGGGAAGTGCAGATACGCAGTATTTT.